This T cell receptor (beta chain) comes out of a study of Ad26.COV2.S vaccination and SARS-CoV-2 variants. Turning to the study itself: Trial arm assignment for the donor was COV1001 Ad26.COV2.S.

With regard to this clone: Its antigen remains unknown.

The method was immunoSEQ multiplex PCR; TCRdb's version includes in-frame clones alone and lacks a portion of them. The repertoire has about 350,000 clones, more than 75% of them found once; the top ten carry roughly 3.1%. From germline, CDR1 is MNHEY and CDR2 SVGAGI. V was cut by 1 base and J by 7 bases, with 5 bases left in between. This CDR3 is 11 amino acids long. Indicated treatment: some 20 received Ad26.COV2.S at low or high dose, single or two shots; about 5 received placebo; per-sample allocation not given. The study sampled participants on day 63 after the first vaccine or placebo injection. An Ad26 vector expressing Wuhan-strain SARS-CoV-2 spike constituted the vaccine. Findings and caveats of the study: Total T cell responses, in the TCR breadth and depth analyses, may have been underestimated.

The rearrangement links TRBV6-5 to TRBJ2-7; D tentatively fits TRBD1 or TRBD2 (5 bases each). The receptor was derived from a person aged 18-60 years who received the Ad26.COV2.S COVID-19 vaccine or a placebo. The sequences come from peripheral blood, collected in a trial of Ad26.COV2.S vaccine versus placebo. In nucleotides, the CDR3 is TGTGCCAGCAGTTACTGGGGGGAGCAGTACTTC. Amino acid sequence: CASSYWGEQYF.